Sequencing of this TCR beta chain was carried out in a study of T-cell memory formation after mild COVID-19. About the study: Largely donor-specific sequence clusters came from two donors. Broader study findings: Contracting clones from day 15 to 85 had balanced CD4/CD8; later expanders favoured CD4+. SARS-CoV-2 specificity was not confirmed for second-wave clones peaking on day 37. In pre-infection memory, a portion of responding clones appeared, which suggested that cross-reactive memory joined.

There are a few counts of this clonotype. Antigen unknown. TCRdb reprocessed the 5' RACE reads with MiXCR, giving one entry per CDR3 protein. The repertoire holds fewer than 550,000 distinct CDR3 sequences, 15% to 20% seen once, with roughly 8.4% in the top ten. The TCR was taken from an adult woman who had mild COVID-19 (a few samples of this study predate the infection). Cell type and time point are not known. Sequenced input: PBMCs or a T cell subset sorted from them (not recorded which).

This chain's CDR3 is CASSADRAEAFF. The CDR3 DNA reads TGCGCCAGCAGCGCCGACAGGGCTGAAGCTTTCTTT. J is TRBJ1-1 and V is TRBV5-1; 7 nucleotides agree with TRBD1. The CDR3 runs 12 residues. Germline V gene sequence: CDR1 SGHRS, CDR2 YFSETQ. Losses at the gene ends were 4 bases for V and 6 bases for J; bases not matched to a gene: 3.